This T cell receptor (beta chain) was sequenced for a study of shared clonotypes between healthy human individuals. About the research overall: Contributing individuals were a couple of females and three males aged 18 to 49.

Findings and limits, study-wide: Large depth notwithstanding, sorted-subset sequencing proved incomplete by rarefaction.

Concerning this clone itself: Antigen unknown.

Produced via immunoSEQ multiplex PCR; TCRdb's table is partial and in-frame only. The data contain 2.3 million or so clones, approximately 95% of them singletons. J lost 8 bases, V lost 4 bases, and 11 bases had no gene match. Germline loops: CDR1 SGHRS, CDR2 YFSETQ. The CDR3 is 15 residues long. This chain links TRBV5-1 with TRBJ1-4, with TRBD1 matching 7 bases. This clonotype was sampled from a man aged 18 to 29 in good health. Some clones in this sample may be carry-over from other donors' samples. Source material: naive CD4+ T cells from PBMCs. Sample subset: CD45RA+ positively selected. The CDR3 DNA reads TGCGCCAGCAGCCCGGACAGGACAGGCCTCGAAAAACTGTTTTTT. It yields the protein CASSPDRTGLEKLFF. Full variable domain (remainder filled in from reference TRBV5-1 and TRBJ1-4): KAGVTQTPRYLIKTRGQQVTLSCSPISGHRSVSWYQQTPGQGLQFLFEYFSETQRNKGNFPGRFSGRQFSNSRSEMNVSTLELGDSALYLCASSPDRTGLEKLFFGSGTQLSVL.